This TCR beta chain derives from a study of monozygotic twins with inflammatory bowel disease. General study findings and limits: Sharing of clonotypes with others was lower in IBD patients than in healthy twins, and this was especially so with disease activity.

Details on this clonotype: The antigen is not known.

CDR3 length: 16 residues. Germline V gene data show CDR1 as SEHNR and CDR2 as FQNEAQ (reference sequence). Each CDR3 protein gets one entry in TCRdb, which reprocessed the 5' RACE reads and gives no DNA. Listed are some 150,000 distinct CDR3 sequences; 2.4% falls within the top ten. The gene calls are TRBV7-9 and TRBJ2-3. The receptor comes from a human donor with ulcerative colitis or Crohn's disease, or a healthy co-twin of an affected twin (not recorded which). The sequencing input was blood. The CDR3 reads CASSLNAAVSTDTQYF.